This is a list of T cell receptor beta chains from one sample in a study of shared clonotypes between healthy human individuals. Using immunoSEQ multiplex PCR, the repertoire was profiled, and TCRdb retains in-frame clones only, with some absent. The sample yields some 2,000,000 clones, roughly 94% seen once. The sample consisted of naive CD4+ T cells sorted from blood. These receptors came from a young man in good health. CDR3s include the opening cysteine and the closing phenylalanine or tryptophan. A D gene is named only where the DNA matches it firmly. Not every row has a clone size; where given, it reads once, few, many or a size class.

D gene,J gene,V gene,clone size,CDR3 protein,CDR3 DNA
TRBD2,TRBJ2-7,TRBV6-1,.,CASTRYSGGSGEQYF,TGTGCCAGCACCCGATATAGCGGGGGGTCAGGAGAGCAGTACTTC
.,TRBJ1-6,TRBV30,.,CAWSQMEGDSPLHF,TGTGCCTGGAGCCAAATGGAGGGCGATTCACCCCTCCACTTT
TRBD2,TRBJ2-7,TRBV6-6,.,CASSPQSGNLYYEQYF,TGTGCCAGCAGTCCCCAGAGCGGGAACCTCTACTACGAGCAGTACTTC
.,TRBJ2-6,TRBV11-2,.,CASSGRAGSGGANVLTF,TGTGCCAGCAGTGGACGGGCCGGTTCAGGAGGGGCCAACGTCCTGACTTTC
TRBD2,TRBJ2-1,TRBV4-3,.,CASSQESGGNNEQFF,TGCGCCAGCAGCCAAGAAAGCGGGGGAAACAATGAGCAGTTCTTC
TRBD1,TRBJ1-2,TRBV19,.,CASSRTGEGYGYTF,TGTGCCAGTAGTCGGACAGGGGAGGGATATGGCTACACCTTC
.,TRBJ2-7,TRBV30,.,CAWRSLDEQYF,TGTGCCTGGAGAAGTCTGGACGAGCAGTACTTC
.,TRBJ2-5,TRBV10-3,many,CAISERETQYF,TGTGCCATCAGTGAGAGGGAGACCCAGTACTTC
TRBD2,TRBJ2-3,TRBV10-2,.,CASSEASGGDTQYF,TGCGCCAGCAGTGAGGCTAGCGGGGGAGATACGCAGTATTTT
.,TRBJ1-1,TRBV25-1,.,CASSITAGSTEAFF,TGTGCCAGCAGTATCACGGCAGGCTCGACTGAAGCTTTCTTT
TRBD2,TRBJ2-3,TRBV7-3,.,CASSFFTSGTDTQYF,TGTGCCAGCAGCTTTTTCACTAGCGGCACAGATACGCAGTATTTT
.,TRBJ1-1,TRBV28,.,CASSGRGEAFF,TGTGCCAGCAGCGGGCGGGGTGAAGCTTTCTTT
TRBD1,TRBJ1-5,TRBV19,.,CASSMGQGGGVYQPQHF,TGTGCCAGTAGTATGGGACAGGGTGGTGGTGTTTATCAGCCCCAGCATTTT
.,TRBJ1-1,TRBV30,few,CAWSGVGKAFF,TGTGCCTGGAGTGGTGTAGGGAAAGCTTTCTTT
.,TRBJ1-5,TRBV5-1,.,CASRLDGPNQPQHF,TGCGCCAGCAGATTGGACGGACCCAATCAGCCCCAGCATTTT
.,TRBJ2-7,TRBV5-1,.,CASSRGVLSSYEQYF,TGCGCCAGCAGCCGAGGGGTTCTAAGCTCCTACGAGCAGTACTTC
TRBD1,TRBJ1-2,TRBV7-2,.,CASSSPGTGGGYTF,TGTGCCAGCAGCTCGCCCGGGACAGGAGGCGGCTACACCTTC
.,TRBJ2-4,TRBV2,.,CASSEALARGDIQYF,TGTGCCAGCAGTGAAGCGCTGGCCAGGGGGGACATTCAGTACTTC
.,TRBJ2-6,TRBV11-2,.,CASSSSTSGANVLTF,TGTGCCAGCAGCTCCTCCACCTCTGGGGCCAACGTCCTGACTTTC
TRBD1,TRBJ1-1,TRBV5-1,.,CASSRGQGILEAFF,TGCGCCAGCAGCCGAGGACAGGGGATATTAGAAGCTTTCTTT
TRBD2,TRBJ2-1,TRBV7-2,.,CASSGRESYNEQFF,TGTGCCAGCAGCGGGCGGGAGTCCTACAATGAGCAGTTCTTC
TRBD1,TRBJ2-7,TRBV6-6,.,CASSDPGQGHYEQYF,TGTGCCAGCAGTGACCCGGGACAGGGACACTACGAGCAGTACTTC
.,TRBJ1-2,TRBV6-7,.,CASSYQDGPNSGGYTF,TGTGCCAGCAGTTACCAGGACGGGCCCAACTCGGGTGGCTACACCTTC
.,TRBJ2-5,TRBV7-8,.,CASSRRTQETQYF,TGTGCCAGCAGCCGACGTACGCAAGAGACCCAGTACTTC
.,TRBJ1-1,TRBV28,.,CASRPERTVGNTEAFF,TGTGCCAGCAGGCCAGAACGGACAGTCGGAAACACTGAAGCTTTCTTT
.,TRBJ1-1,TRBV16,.,CASSQWENTEAFF,TGTGCCAGCAGCCAATGGGAGAACACTGAAGCTTTCTTT
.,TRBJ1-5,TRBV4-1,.,CASSAQGSSQPQHF,TGCGCCAGCAGCGCCCAGGGTTCCTCTCAGCCCCAGCATTTT
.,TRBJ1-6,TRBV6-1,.,CASGRTNSPLHF,TGTGCCAGCGGCCGGACGAATTCACCCCTCCACTTT
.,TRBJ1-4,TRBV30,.,CAWSVGGGSEKLFF,TGTGCCTGGAGTGTGGGCGGGGGCAGTGAAAAACTGTTTTTT